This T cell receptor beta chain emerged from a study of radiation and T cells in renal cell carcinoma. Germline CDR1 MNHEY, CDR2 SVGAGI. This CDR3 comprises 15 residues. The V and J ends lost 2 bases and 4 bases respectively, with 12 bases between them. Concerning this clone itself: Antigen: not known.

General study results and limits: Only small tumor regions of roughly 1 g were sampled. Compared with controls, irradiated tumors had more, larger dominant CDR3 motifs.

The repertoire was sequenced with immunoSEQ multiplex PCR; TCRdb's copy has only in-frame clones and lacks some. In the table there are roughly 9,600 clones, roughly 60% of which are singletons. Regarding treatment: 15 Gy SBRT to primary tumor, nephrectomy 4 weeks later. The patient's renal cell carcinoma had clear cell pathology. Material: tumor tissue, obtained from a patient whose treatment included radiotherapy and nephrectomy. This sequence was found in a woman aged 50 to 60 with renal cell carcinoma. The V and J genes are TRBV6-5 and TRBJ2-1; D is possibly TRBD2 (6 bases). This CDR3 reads CASSYDGSRYNEQFF. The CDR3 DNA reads TGTGCCAGCAGTTACGACGGGAGTCGGTACAATGAGCAGTTCTTC.